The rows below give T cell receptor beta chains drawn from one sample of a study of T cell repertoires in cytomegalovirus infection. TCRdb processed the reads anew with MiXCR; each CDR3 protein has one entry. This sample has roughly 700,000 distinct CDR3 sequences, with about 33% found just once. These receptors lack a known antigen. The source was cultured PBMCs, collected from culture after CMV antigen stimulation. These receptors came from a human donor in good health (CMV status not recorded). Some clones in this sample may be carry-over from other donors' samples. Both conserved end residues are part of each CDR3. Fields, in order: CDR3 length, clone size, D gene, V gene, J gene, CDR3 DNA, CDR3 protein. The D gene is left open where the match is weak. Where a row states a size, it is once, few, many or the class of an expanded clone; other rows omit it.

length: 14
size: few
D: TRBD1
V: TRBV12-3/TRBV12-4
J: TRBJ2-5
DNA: TGTGCCAGCAGCCGGGGACAGGGGATGGAGACCCAGTACTTC
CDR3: CASSRGQGMETQYF

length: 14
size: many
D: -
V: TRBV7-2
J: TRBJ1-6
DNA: TGTGCCAGCAGTCGCCAGGGCGGTAATTCACCCCTCCACTTT
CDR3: CASSRQGGNSPLHF

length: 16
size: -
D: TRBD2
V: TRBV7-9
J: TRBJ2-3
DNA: TGTGCCAGCAGCCTACTTAGCGGGATTTTCACAGATACGCAGTATTTT
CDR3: CASSLLSGIFTDTQYF

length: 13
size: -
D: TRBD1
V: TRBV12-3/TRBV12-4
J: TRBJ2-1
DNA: TGTGCCAGCTCGAATGCAGGGGGCCATGAGCAGTTCTTC
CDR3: CASSNAGGHEQFF

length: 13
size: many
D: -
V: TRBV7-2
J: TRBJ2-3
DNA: TGTGCCAGCAGCTTAGAGGTCACAGATACGCAGTATTTT
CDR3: CASSLEVTDTQYF

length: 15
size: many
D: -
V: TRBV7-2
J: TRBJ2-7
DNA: TGTGCCAGCAGCTTAACCTGGGGGGGCGTAGGCGAGCAGTACTTC
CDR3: CASSLTWGGVGEQYF

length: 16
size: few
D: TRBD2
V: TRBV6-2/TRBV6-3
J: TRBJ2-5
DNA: TGTGCCAGCAGCCACCACCGGGCGGGAGTTGCAGAGACCCAGTACTTC
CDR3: CASSHHRAGVAETQYF

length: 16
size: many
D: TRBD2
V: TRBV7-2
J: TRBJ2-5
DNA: TGTGCCAGCAGCTCGCGGACTAGCGGGGGGCAAGTGACCCAGTACTTC
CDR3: CASSSRTSGGQVTQYF

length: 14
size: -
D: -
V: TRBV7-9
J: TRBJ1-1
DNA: TGTGCCAGCAGCTTTGGACAAATATACACTGAAGCTTTCTTT
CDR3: CASSFGQIYTEAFF

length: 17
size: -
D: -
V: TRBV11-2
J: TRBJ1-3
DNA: TGTGCCAGCAGCTTAGCTGACGCGGGGGCCTCTGGAAACACCATATATTTT
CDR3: CASSLADAGASGNTIYF

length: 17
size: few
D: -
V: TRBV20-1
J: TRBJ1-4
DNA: TGCAGTGCTAGAGATCGTCCAGGGAGTTCAGCTAATGAAAAACTGTTTTTT
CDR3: CSARDRPGSSANEKLFF

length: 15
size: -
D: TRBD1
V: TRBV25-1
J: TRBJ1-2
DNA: TGTGCCAGCAGTGCCCGACAGGGTGAGAACTATGGCTACACCTTC
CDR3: CASSARQGENYGYTF

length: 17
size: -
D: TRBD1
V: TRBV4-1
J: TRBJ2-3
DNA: TGTGCCAGCAGCCAAGACAAGGCCAGGGGGCTGACAGATACGCAGTATTTT
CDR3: CASSQDKARGLTDTQYF

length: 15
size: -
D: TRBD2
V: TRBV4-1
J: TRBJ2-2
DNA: TGCGCCAGCAGCCAAAGTAGCGGGTATGCCGGGGAGCTGTTTTTT
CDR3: CASSQSSGYAGELFF

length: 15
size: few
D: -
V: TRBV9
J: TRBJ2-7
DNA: TGTGCCAGCAGCGTAGGGAAAGGGCCGCCCTACGAGCAGTACTTC
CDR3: CASSVGKGPPYEQYF

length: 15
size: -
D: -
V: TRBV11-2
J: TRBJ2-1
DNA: TGTGCCAGCAGCTTAGGCAGAGACAACTTCAATGAGCAGTTCTTC
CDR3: CASSLGRDNFNEQFF

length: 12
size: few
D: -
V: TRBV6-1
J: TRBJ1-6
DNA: TGTGCCAGCAGCCCCGGAGAGCAGTCCCTCCACTTT
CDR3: CASSPGEQSLHF

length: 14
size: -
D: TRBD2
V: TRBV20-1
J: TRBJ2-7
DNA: TGCAGTGCTAGGCTAGCGGTGACTCTCTACGAGCAGTACTTC
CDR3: CSARLAVTLYEQYF

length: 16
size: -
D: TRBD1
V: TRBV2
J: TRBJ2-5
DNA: TGTGCCAGCACCCGACAGGGCGGCTACCTCCAAGAGACCCAGTACTTC
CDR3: CASTRQGGYLQETQYF

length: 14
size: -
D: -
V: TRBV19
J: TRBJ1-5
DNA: TGTGCCAGTAGTATAATGACGGGGAATCAGCCCCAGCATTTT
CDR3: CASSIMTGNQPQHF

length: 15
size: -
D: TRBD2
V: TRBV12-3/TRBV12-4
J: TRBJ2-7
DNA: TGTGCCAGCAGTACCGGACTAGCGGGGGGTTACGAGCAGTACTTC
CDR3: CASSTGLAGGYEQYF

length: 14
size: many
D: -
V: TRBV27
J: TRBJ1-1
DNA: TGTGCCAGCAGCTTATATGGGGGCGGCACTGAAGCTTTCTTT
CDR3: CASSLYGGGTEAFF

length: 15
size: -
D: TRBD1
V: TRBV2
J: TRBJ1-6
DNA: TGTGCCAGCACCTCCGGACAGGGGTTAAATTCACCCCTCCACTTT
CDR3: CASTSGQGLNSPLHF